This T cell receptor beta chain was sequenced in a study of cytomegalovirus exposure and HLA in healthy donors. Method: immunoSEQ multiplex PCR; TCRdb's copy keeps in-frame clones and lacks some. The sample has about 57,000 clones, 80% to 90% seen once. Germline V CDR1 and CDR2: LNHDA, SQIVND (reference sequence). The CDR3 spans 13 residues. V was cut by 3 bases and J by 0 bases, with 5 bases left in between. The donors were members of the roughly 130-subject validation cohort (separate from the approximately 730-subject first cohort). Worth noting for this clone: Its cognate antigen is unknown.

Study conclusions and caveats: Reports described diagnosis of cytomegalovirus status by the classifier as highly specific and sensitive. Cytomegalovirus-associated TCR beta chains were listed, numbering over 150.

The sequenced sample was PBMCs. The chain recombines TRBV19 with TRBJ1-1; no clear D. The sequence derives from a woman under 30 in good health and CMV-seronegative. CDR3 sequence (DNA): TGTGCCAGTAGTATCTCCTTGAACACTGAAGCTTTCTTT. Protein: CASSISLNTEAFF.